The 27 T cell receptor beta chains in this list originate from one sample, sequenced in a study of T cell responses to AZD1222 COVID-19 vaccine. TCRdb's copy holds only in-frame clones and misses some; the assay was immunoSEQ multiplex PCR. Of 100,000 to 150,000 clones in the sample, roughly 90% were seen once. This specimen consisted of peripheral blood, obtained on day 0 of AZD1222 vaccination. The receptor set was obtained from an adult in good health.

The J gene is TRBJ2-1, the V gene TRBV2; 9 bases fit TRBD2. Germline values: CDR1 SNHLY, CDR2 FYNNEI. The CDR3 consists of 15 residues. Trimming at V came to 7 bases and at J to 4 bases, leaving 8 bases not matched to a gene. CDR3 residues: CASTARLAVYNEQFF. CDR3 DNA sequence: TGTGCCAGCACCGCCAGACTAGCGGTGTACAATGAGCAGTTCTTC. The full variable domain, its missing parts supplied by reference TRBV2 and TRBJ2-1, is EPEVTQTPSHQVTQMGQEVILRCVPISNHLYFYWYRQILGQKVEFLVSFYNNEISEKSEIFDDQFSVERPDGSNFTLKIRSTKLEDSAMYFCASTARLAVYNEQFFGPGTRLTVL.

The chain is built from TRBV19 and TRBJ1-2; maybe TRBD1 (6 bases). CDR1 and CDR2 from the germline V gene are LNHDA and SQIVND (reference sequence). Trimming removed 8 bases at V and 8 bases at J, with 15 bases between. The CDR3 has 12 residues. This chain's CDR3 is CASGTSGQGYTF. DNA of the CDR3: TGTGCCAGTGGAACGTCGGGACAAGGCTACACCTTC. Full variable domain (remainder filled in from reference TRBV19 and TRBJ1-2): DGGITQSPKYLFRKEGQNVTLSCEQNLNHDAMYWYRQDPGQGLRLIYYSQIVNDFQKGDIAEGYSVSREKKESFPLTVTSAQKNPTAFYLCASGTSGQGYTFGSGTRLTVV.

The chain recombines TRBV7-3 with TRBJ2-1; no clear D gene. CDR3 length: 17 residues. V lost 0 bases and J lost 2, with 14 bases in between. Germline V CDR1 and CDR2: SGHTA, FQGTGA. The CDR3 DNA sequence: TGTGCCAGCAGCTTAACGAGAACTTTATTAGCCTACAATGAGCAGTTCTTC. Protein product: CASSLTRTLLAYNEQFF.

The chain joins TRBV6-5 to TRBJ2-1; D gene unclear. The V and J ends lost 6 bases and 0 bases respectively, with 9 bases between them. The CDR3 totals 14 residues. Germline V lookup: CDR1 MNHEY, CDR2 SVGAGI. The CDR3 nucleotides are TGTGCCAGCAGCCTGACAATCTCCTACAATGAGCAGTTCTTC. Its translation is CASSLTISYNEQFF.

This sequence joins TRBV5-1 and TRBJ2-5; 12 bases line up with TRBD2. After removal of 0 bases from V and 5 bases from J, the junction contained 5 bases not matched to a gene. The CDR3 is 16 amino acids. Per the germline V gene, CDR1 is SGHRS and CDR2 is YFSETQ. The CDR3 bases are TGCGCCAGCAGCTTGGCACTAGCGGGAGGATGGGAGACCCAGTACTTC. Residues: CASSLALAGGWETQYF.

The V call is TRBV6-5, the J call TRBJ2-3; 7 bases align to TRBD2. CDR1 is MNHEY and CDR2 is SVGAGI in the germline V gene. This CDR3 region has 12 residues. J was trimmed by 8 bases and V by 5 bases; bases with no gene match: 4. DNA for the CDR3: TGTGCCAGCAGTCCGTCGGGGGGTACGCAGTATTTT. Its protein product is CASSPSGGTQYF.

This chain uses TRBV18 with TRBJ1-2, with D unresolved. This CDR3 region has 13 residues. Germline lookup yields CDR1 KGHSH and CDR2 LQKENI. With 6 bases removed from V and 3 bases from J, the gap between germline ends came to 11 bases. CDR3 sequence (DNA): TGTGCCAGCTCCTACACAGAGGACTATGGCTACACCTTC. This encodes CASSYTEDYGYTF.

This clone was seen just once. The genes are TRBV6-5 and TRBJ2-1; D ambiguous. Trimming cost V 7 bases and J 3 bases, with 13 bases left between them. Germline CDR1 reads MNHEY; CDR2 reads SVGAGI. The CDR3 is 14 amino acids. CDR3: CASKGNRYYNEQFF. The CDR3 coding sequence is TGTGCCAGCAAGGGTAACAGATACTACAATGAGCAGTTCTTC.

V is TRBV30 and J is TRBJ2-7; D is perhaps TRBD1 (5 bases). This CDR3 region has 12 residues. Trimming took off 5 bases at V and 2 bases at J, with 10 bases between the two ends. Germline CDR1 reads GTSNPN; CDR2 reads SVGIG (reference sequence). The CDR3 nucleotides read TGTGCCTGGTCCAGGGCCACCTACGAGCAGTACTTC. Translated: CAWSRATYEQYF.

In its sample, this clone was seen once. The chain links TRBV18 to TRBJ1-1; a possible D gene is TRBD1 (5 bases). CDR3 length: 17 residues. Germline V gene data show CDR1 as KGHSH and CDR2 as LQKENI. The germline V and J ends were trimmed by 1 base and 1 base, with 16 bases remaining between them. The CDR3 spells CASSPLPAGRGNTEAFF. The CDR3 DNA is TGTGCCAGCTCACCACTCCCGGCGGGACGGGGGAACACTGAAGCTTTCTTT.

The rearrangement joins TRBV5-6 to TRBJ1-2; 7 bases fit TRBD1. The CDR3 is made up of 14 amino acids. From germline, CDR1 is SGHDT and CDR2 YYEEEE. Trimming cost V 5 bases and J 4 bases; bases outside gene matches: 8. DNA of the CDR3: TGTGCCAGCAGTAAACAGGGGTACGGCTATGGCTACACCTTC. This codes for CASSKQGYGYGYTF.

The chain joins TRBV30 to TRBJ1-5; weak D call: TRBD1 (5 bases). Germline V gene sequence: CDR1 GTSNPN, CDR2 SVGIG (reference sequence). V shed 3 bases and J shed 5 bases, with 14 bases lying between them. The CDR3 has 14 residues. Here the CDR3 reads CAWRPPGGHQPQHF. DNA for the CDR3: TGTGCCTGGAGGCCGCCCGGGGGTCATCAGCCCCAGCATTTT.

The V and J genes are TRBV6-5 and TRBJ1-2, with 9 bases aligning to TRBD1. V lost 2 bases, J lost 4 bases, and 5 bases stayed unmatched. The CDR3 is 15 residues long. Per germline, CDR1 MNHEY and CDR2 SVGAGI. Written as DNA, the CDR3 is TGTGCCAGCAGTTACACCGGGACAGGGATCTATGGCTACACCTTC. This sequence encodes CASSYTGTGIYGYTF.

This clone appeared a few times. The rearrangement uses TRBV29-1 and TRBJ1-6; D is unresolved. The germline gives CDR1 SQVTM, CDR2 ANQGSEA. This CDR3 region has 13 residues. The V and J ends lost 6 bases and 10 bases respectively, with 16 bases between them. As DNA, the CDR3 is TGCAGCGTGAACAGTGGCGAAGGGTCACCCCTCCACTTT. Amino acids: CSVNSGEGSPLHF.

The CDR3 DNA reads as TGTGCCAGCTCACCCAGCGGGAGCGGCACCGGGGAGCTGTTTTTT. Translated, it gives CASSPSGSGTGELFF. The chain links TRBV18 to TRBJ2-2; 8 bases match TRBD2. Losses at the gene ends were 3 bases for V and 4 bases for J; bases not matched to a gene: 4. CDR3 length: 15 amino acids. CDR1 is KGHSH, CDR2 LQKENI, per germline.

This clone was picked up one time. The chain links TRBV18 to TRBJ2-7, with D hard to call. Trimming left V 3 bases short and J 4 bases short, with 7 bases between. The CDR3 has 12 amino acids. The germline gives CDR1 KGHSH, CDR2 LQKENI. The CDR3 bases are TGTGCCAGCTCACCTATCGAGTACGAGCAGTACTTC. It codes for CASSPIEYEQYF.

The gene calls are TRBV28 and TRBJ2-1; D is possibly TRBD2 (6 bases). This CDR3 region has 11 residues. Trimming cost V 11 bases and J 8 bases, with 13 bases left between them. The V gene's germline CDR1 is MDHEN and CDR2 SYDVKM. In DNA form, the CDR3 reads TGTGCCGCCGGGGGAAGTGATGAGCAGTTCTTC. Protein: CAAGGSDEQFF.

The CDR3 DNA sequence: TGCAGCGTCTTGACAGAGCACACTGAAGCTTTCTTT. Protein sequence: CSVLTEHTEAFF. This chain uses TRBV29-1 with TRBJ1-1; TRBD1 might be the D (5 bases). The CDR3 is 12 amino acids. V gave up 6 bases and J gave up 3 bases, with 11 bases separating them. Per germline, CDR1 SQVTM and CDR2 ANQGSEA.

The rearrangement uses TRBV5-6 and TRBJ1-3; D is perhaps TRBD1 (6 bases). This CDR3 is built from 15 residues. Germline lookup yields CDR1 SGHDT and CDR2 YYEEEE. V lost 1 base and J 5 bases, leaving 13 bases between the germline ends. This CDR3 reads CASSLYGRGRNTIYF. The CDR3 DNA sequence: TGTGCCAGCAGCTTGTACGGCAGGGGTAGAAACACCATATATTTT.

The genes are TRBV5-1 and TRBJ2-2, with D maybe TRBD1 (5 bases). The CDR3 consists of 15 residues. V dropped 4 bases and J dropped 0 bases, with 10 bases sitting between them. Germline CDR1 and CDR2: SGHRS and YFSETQ. The CDR3 DNA reads TGCGCCAGCAGCGACGACAGTTCGAACACCGGGGAGCTGTTTTTT. Protein sequence: CASSDDSSNTGELFF. Full variable domain (missing parts from reference TRBV5-1 and TRBJ2-2): KAGVTQTPRYLIKTRGQQVTLSCSPISGHRSVSWYQQTPGQGLQFLFEYFSETQRNKGNFPGRFSGRQFSNSRSEMNVSTLELGDSALYLCASSDDSSNTGELFFGEGSRLTVL.

The chain has TRBV18 and TRBJ1-3; D gene uncertain. This CDR3 comprises 14 residues. Trimming removed 6 bases at V and 3 bases at J, with 12 bases between. Germline CDR1 reads KGHSH; CDR2 reads LQKENI. For the CDR3, the DNA is TGTGCCAGCTCTGCAGAGGGCCTTGGAAACACCATATATTTT. This translates into CASSAEGLGNTIYF.

The gene calls are TRBV7-9 and TRBJ2-2, with D perhaps matching TRBD1 (6 bases). Germline lookup yields CDR1 SEHNR and CDR2 FQNEAQ (reference sequence). The V and J ends lost 5 bases and 1 base respectively, with 11 bases between them. The CDR3 has 15 amino acids. Here the CDR3 DNA reads TGTGCCAGCAGCCTCGACAGGAGGAACACCGGGGAGCTGTTTTTT. Protein sequence: CASSLDRRNTGELFF.

This chain links TRBV5-1 with TRBJ2-7; perhaps TRBD2 as D (5 bases). This CDR3 spans 13 amino acids. The germline V and J ends were trimmed by 3 bases and 4 bases, with 11 bases remaining between them. The germline CDR1 and CDR2 sequences are SGHRS and YFSETQ. The chain's CDR3 is CASSWAGVYEQYF. CDR3 DNA: TGCGCCAGCAGCTGGGCGGGCGTTTACGAGCAGTACTTC.

The rearrangement links TRBV6-5 to TRBJ1-5; a possible D gene is TRBD1 (6 bases). Germline V gene sequence: CDR1 MNHEY, CDR2 SVGAGI. This CDR3 comprises 15 residues. The V end was cut by 7 bases, the J end by 1 base, with 14 bases between. CDR3 residues: CASTPGGPSNQPQHF. The CDR3 region has the DNA TGTGCCAGCACCCCGGGGGGGCCAAGCAATCAGCCCCAGCATTTT.

The chain employs TRBV14 and TRBJ2-7; 8 bases are a match to TRBD2. CDR3 length: 13 residues. J was trimmed by 10 bases and V by 2 bases; bases with no gene match: 7. The germline V gene has CDR1 SGHDN and CDR2 FVKESK. The CDR3 sequence: CASSQSSGGAQYF. DNA of the CDR3: TGTGCCAGCAGCCAATCGTCGGGGGGGGCCCAGTACTTC.

This chain connects TRBV7-6 to TRBJ2-5; no clear D gene. Deletions cut 3 bases from V and 0 bases from J, with 5 bases between. Germline V CDR1 and CDR2: SGHVS, FNYEAQ. The CDR3 consists of 13 residues. CDR3 nucleotides: TGTGCCAGCAGCTTCCAGTACCAAGAGACCCAGTACTTC. It encodes CASSFQYQETQYF.

The chain has TRBV25-1 and TRBJ1-2; D is uncertain. The CDR3 length is 14 residues. CDR1 and CDR2 from the germline V gene are MGHDK and SYGVNS. V was trimmed by 2 bases and J by 7 bases, leaving 14 bases between them. CDR3 bases: TGTGCCAGCAGTGAACCTGAGGAAGGGTTTGGCTACACCTTC. This sequence encodes CASSEPEEGFGYTF.